This T cell receptor (beta chain) derives from a study of PD-1 blockade in classical Hodgkin lymphoma (dated by TCRdb to the early 2020s). Context from the whole study: Nivolumab dosing was 3 mg/kg intravenously every 2 weeks, continuing until either disease progression or unacceptable toxicity. A peripheral blood immune signature of response to PD-1 blockade in classical Hodgkin lymphoma was defined using TCR beta sequencing and CyTOF. Findings and caveats that apply to the study as a whole: Lower diversity was seen in patients whose nivolumab began less than 1 year after ASCT, and these patients were left out of later analyses so that immune reconstitution would not confound the results. Baseline TCR diversity was reported to be lower in newly diagnosed patients than in healthy donors, and even lower in relapsed/refractory patients. CD4+ but not CD8+ TCR diversity rose significantly by C4D1 (p=0.0027 vs p=0.16), most apparent in complete responders (p=0.02). Trial patients with a complete response had baseline diversity similar to that of newly diagnosed patients, while partial responders and progressors had significantly lower diversity. The study was limited to a single clinical trial cohort, and causes of repertoire differences, possibly disease activity or prior therapy, remained undefined.

Genomic DNA was extracted with the Qiagen DNeasy kit from unsorted PBMCs and from negatively selected CD4+ and CD8+ fractions. Amplification of TCR beta CDR3 regions was done by immunoSEQ multiplex PCR with primers that anneal to V and J segments. Amplification bias was minimized using a synthetic immune receptor repertoire, and residual bias was removed computationally after sequencing. As for the original processing: Custom Python scripts were used to quantify repertoire diversity as the Shannon entropy index. The unsorted, CD4+ and CD8+ repertoires were each analyzed separately, with the exception of combined analyses, where CD4+ and CD8+ sequences were merged in silico. A clone counted as expanded when the clone's frequency after treatment rose at least 2-fold relative to C1D1, and clones undetected at baseline were given a pseudocount of 0.5. Singleton clones were defined as clones with 0 or 1 copy at C1D1, and non-singleton clones were defined as clones with 2 or more copies. Clones expanded in unsorted samples were annotated as CD4+, CD8+ or unknown by matching protein sequences in sorted samples from the same patient. Diversity changes from C1D1 to C4D1 were tested in paired samples using Wilcoxon tests. TCRdb re-hosts the immuneACCESS table, in-frame sequences only. Its copies lack some clones; in the studies checked, an unresolved V gene accounts for under half of them, and the cause for the rest is not known. From that table come the V and J calls and clone size; the DNA was used to work out D and trimming. Present in this sample are around 50,000 clones, about three quarters of which were seen just once. Jointly, the top ten make up approximately 12% of the sample.

About this clone: Its antigen target is currently unknown. Base qualities were left out, and no much larger clone turns up one base away.

The time point label for this specimen denotes: cycle 4 day 1 (C4D1), after 5 to 7 weeks of nivolumab. Every trial patient had relapsed after autologous stem cell transplantation, and cohorts A, B and C differed in prior brentuximab vedotin exposure. A total of fewer than 65 patients with relapsed/refractory classical Hodgkin lymphoma made up the trial cohort, and each patient's best overall response was complete response, partial response or progressive disease. In the multi-cohort phase II CheckMate 205 trial, trial patients received single-agent nivolumab. An independent review committee assessed best overall response by applying the 2007 International Working Group response criteria. Trial PBMCs were collected just before the start of nivolumab (C1D1) and during therapy at cycle 2 day 1 and cycle 4 day 1. Peripheral blood was collected in 8 mL Vacutainer Cell Preparation Tubes, from which PBMCs were isolated by centrifugation and then cryopreserved.

V is cut by 6 bases and J by 0 bases, and the space between the germline ends is 14 bases. From a lookup of the germline V gene, CDR1 and CDR2 are MDHEN and SYDVKM. Including cysteine and phenylalanine, the CDR3 has 15 amino acids. The kept DNA is CDR3 alone, 45 bases in frame from the first base. Here the sequenced sample was peripheral blood mononuclear cells (PBMCs), taken before the fourth cycle of nivolumab. The chain is assembled from TRBV28 and TRBJ1-2, with no confident D gene call. The clonotype was recovered from a human donor with classical Hodgkin lymphoma. This receptor has the CDR3 CASSRRHEANYGYTF. The DNA sequence is as follows: TGTGCCAGCAGCCGACGACATGAAGCTAACTATGGCTACACCTTC.